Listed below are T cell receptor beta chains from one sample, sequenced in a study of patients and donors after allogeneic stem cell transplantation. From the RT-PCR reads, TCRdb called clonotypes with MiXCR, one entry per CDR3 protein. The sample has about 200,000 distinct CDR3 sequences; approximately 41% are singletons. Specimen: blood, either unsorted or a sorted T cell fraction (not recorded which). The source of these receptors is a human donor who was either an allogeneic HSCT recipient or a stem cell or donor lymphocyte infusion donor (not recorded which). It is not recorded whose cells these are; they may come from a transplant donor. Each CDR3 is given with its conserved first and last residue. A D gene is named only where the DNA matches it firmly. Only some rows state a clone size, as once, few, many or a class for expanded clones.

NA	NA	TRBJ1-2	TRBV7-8	CASSSTDALGYTF	TGTGCCAGCAGCTCGACGGACGCTTTGGGCTACACCTTC
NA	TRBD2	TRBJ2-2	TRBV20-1	CSASGLAAGELFF	TGCAGTGCCAGCGGACTAGCGGCCGGGGAGCTGTTTTTT
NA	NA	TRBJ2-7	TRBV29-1	CSVEGSETYEQYF	TGCAGCGTTGAAGGATCGGAAACCTACGAGCAGTACTTC
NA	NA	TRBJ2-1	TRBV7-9	CASSTWSGPYNEQFF	TGTGCCAGCTCTACTTGGAGCGGGCCCTACAATGAGCAGTTCTTC
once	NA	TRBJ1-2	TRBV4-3	CASSQGVRGVHGYTF	TGCGCCAGCAGCCAAGGGGTCCGGGGCGTCCATGGCTACACCTTC
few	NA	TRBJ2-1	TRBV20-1	CSTTWGGDINEQFF	TGCAGTACGACGTGGGGCGGGGACATCAATGAGCAGTTCTTC
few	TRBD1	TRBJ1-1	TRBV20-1	CSARGQRGPNTEAFF	TGCAGTGCCCGGGGACAGAGAGGGCCCAACACTGAAGCTTTCTTT
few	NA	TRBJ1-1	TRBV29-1	CSVNLPLDGFRNTEAFF	TGCAGCGTAAACCTACCCCTGGACGGCTTCCGGAACACTGAAGCTTTCTTT
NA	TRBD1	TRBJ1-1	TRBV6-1	CASSDLQGAGTEAFF	TGTGCCAGCAGTGATCTACAGGGGGCAGGCACTGAAGCTTTCTTT
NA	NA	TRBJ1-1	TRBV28	CASSFGYSEAFF	TGTGCCAGCAGTTTCGGATACAGTGAAGCTTTCTTT
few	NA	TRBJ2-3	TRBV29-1	CSASTDSSTDTQYF	TGCAGCGCTTCGACGGACTCTAGCACAGATACGCAGTATTTT
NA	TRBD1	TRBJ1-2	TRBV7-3	CASSSGQGNGYTF	TGTGCCAGCAGCTCGGGACAGGGGAATGGCTACACCTTC
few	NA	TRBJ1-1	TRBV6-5	CASSYLQGPLGTEAFF	TGTGCCAGCAGTTACTTGCAGGGCCCTTTGGGGACTGAAGCTTTCTTT
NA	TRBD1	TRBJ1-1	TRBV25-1	CASGSDRANTEAFF	TGTGCCAGCGGCTCGGACAGGGCGAACACTGAAGCTTTCTTT
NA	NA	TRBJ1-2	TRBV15	CATSRGGEGYGYTF	TGTGCCACCAGCAGAGGCGGGGAGGGGTATGGCTACACCTTC
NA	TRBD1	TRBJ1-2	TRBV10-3	CAISPTGQGIAGYTF	TGTGCCATCAGTCCTACGGGACAGGGGATTGCTGGCTACACCTTC
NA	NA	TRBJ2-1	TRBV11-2	CASSFRRQGQQFF	TGTGCCAGCAGCTTTAGGAGGCAGGGCCAGCAGTTCTTC
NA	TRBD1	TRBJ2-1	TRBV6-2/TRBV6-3	CASSYPGGPHNEQFF	TGTGCCAGCAGTTACCCAGGGGGCCCCCACAATGAGCAGTTCTTC
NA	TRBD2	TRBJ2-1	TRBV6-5	CASSYSLAGWGSNEQFF	TGTGCCAGCAGTTACTCCCTAGCGGGATGGGGTTCCAATGAGCAGTTCTTC
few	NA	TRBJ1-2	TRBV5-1	CASNTGGTDYGYTF	TGCGCCAGCAACACGGGGGGGACTGACTATGGCTACACCTTC
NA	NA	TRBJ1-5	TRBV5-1	CASSLAAGQPQHF	TGCGCCAGCAGCTTGGCCGCAGGTCAGCCCCAGCATTTT
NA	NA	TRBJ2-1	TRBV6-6	CASSYLLDNEQFF	TGTGCCAGCAGTTACCTTTTAGACAATGAGCAGTTCTTC
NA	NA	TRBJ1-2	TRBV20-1	CSARTPNYGYTF	TGCAGTGCTCGGACACCGAACTATGGCTACACCTTC
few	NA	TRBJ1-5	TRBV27	CASSATYMGHHQPQHF	TGTGCCAGCAGTGCCACATACATGGGACACCATCAGCCCCAGCATTTT
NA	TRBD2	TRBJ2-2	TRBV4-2	CASSQVTELASYGELFF	TGTGCCAGCAGCCAAGTGACGGAACTAGCGAGTTACGGGGAGCTGTTTTTT
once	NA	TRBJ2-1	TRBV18	CASSPAGQTYNEQFF	TGTGCCAGCTCACCGGCGGGACAGACCTACAATGAGCAGTTCTTC
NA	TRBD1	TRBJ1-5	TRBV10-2	CASSSLPGGEGYSNQPQHF	TGCGCCAGCAGCTCCCTCCCAGGGGGCGAGGGGTATAGCAATCAGCCCCAGCATTTT
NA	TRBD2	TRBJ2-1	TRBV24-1	CATSGAGAAYNEQFF	TGTGCCACCAGTGGGGCGGGAGCGGCTTACAATGAGCAGTTCTTC
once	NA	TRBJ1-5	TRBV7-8	CASSSPRGGNQPQHF	TGTGCCAGCAGCTCCCCGCGGGGGGGCAATCAGCCCCAGCATTTT
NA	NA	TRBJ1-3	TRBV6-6	CASSYPGVGGNTIYF	TGTGCCAGCAGTTACCCGGGGGTTGGCGGAAACACCATATATTTT
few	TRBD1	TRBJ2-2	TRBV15	CATSNPGQGASGELFF	TGTGCCACCAGCAACCCGGGACAGGGGGCGTCCGGGGAGCTGTTTTTT
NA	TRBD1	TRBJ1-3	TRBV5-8	CASSLRTGVGNTIYF	TGTGCCAGCAGCTTAAGGACAGGGGTTGGAAACACCATATATTTT
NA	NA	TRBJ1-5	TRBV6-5	CASSYSSGENQPQHF	TGTGCCAGCAGTTACTCGAGTGGAGAAAATCAGCCCCAGCATTTT
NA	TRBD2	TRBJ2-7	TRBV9	CASSEGLGFSYEQYF	TGTGCCAGCAGCGAAGGACTAGGATTTTCCTACGAGCAGTACTTC
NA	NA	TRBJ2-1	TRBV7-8	CASSLTSAPYNEQFF	TGTGCCAGCAGCCTGACTAGTGCACCCTACAATGAGCAGTTCTTC
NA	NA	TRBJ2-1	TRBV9	CASSVVGGWDNEQFF	TGTGCCAGCAGCGTAGTAGGGGGTTGGGACAATGAGCAGTTCTTC